These 32 T cell receptor beta chains share one sample of origin, sequenced in a study of T cell responses to AZD1222 COVID-19 vaccine. The table came from immunoSEQ multiplex PCR; TCRdb's copy has only in-frame clones and leaves some out. Of 100,000 or so clones in the sample, 70% to 90% were seen once. The sample here was peripheral blood, taken on day 0 of AZD1222 vaccination. Receptor source: an adult in good health.

V and J are TRBV27 and TRBJ1-2, with 12 bases lining up with TRBD1. This CDR3 has 18 amino acids. The J segment lost 0 bases and the V segment lost 8 bases, leaving 13 bases of the junction unmatched. Germline V gives CDR1 MNHEY, CDR2 SMNVEV (reference sequence). CDR3 region: CASGDRGPRGPTNYGYTF. The DNA for the CDR3 is TGTGCCAGCGGGGACAGGGGGCCGAGGGGACCTACTAACTATGGCTACACCTTC.

The rearrangement joins TRBV18 to TRBJ2-3; TRBD2 matches at 7 bases. This CDR3 spans 12 amino acids. Trimming at V came to 3 bases and at J to 7 bases, leaving 1 base not matched to a gene. CDR1 is KGHSH and CDR2 is LQKENI in the germline V gene. CDR3 region: CASSPSGYTQYF. As DNA, the CDR3 is TGTGCCAGCTCACCTAGCGGGTATACGCAGTATTTT.

V is TRBV5-1 and J is TRBJ1-1; 7 nucleotides agree with TRBD1. The CDR3 sequence is 14 residues long. Germline V lookup: CDR1 SGHRS, CDR2 YFSETQ. V gave up 4 bases and J gave up 4 bases; unmatched junction bases: 7. CDR3 residues: CASSPRQGSTEAFF. The DNA for the CDR3 is TGCGCCAGCAGCCCCCGACAGGGTTCCACTGAAGCTTTCTTT.

This chain connects TRBV9 to TRBJ2-2, with 8 bases identical to TRBD2. The germline V gene has CDR1 SGDLS and CDR2 YYNGEE. The CDR3 spans 15 residues. Unmatched junction bases numbered 9, after V lost 6 bases and J lost 5 bases. CDR3 region: CASTGAGGVTGELFF. The CDR3 DNA reads as TGTGCCAGCACCGGCGCGGGGGGTGTTACCGGGGAGCTGTTTTTT.

This clone appeared a few times. This sequence joins TRBV18 and TRBJ1-2; TRBD1 aligns across 7 bases. CDR1 is KGHSH, CDR2 LQKENI, per germline. The CDR3 is 14 residues long. Unmatched junction bases numbered 4, after V lost 2 bases and J lost 4 bases. The CDR3 here is CASSPEGAIYGYTF. DNA for the CDR3: TGTGCCAGCTCACCAGAGGGGGCGATCTATGGCTACACCTTC. Using reference TRBV18 and TRBJ1-2 for the parts outside the CDR3, the full variable domain is NAGVMQNPRHLVRRRGQEARLRCSPMKGHSHVYWYRQLPEEGLKFMVYLQKENIIDESGMPKERFSAEFPKEGPSILRIQQVVRGDSAAYFCASSPEGAIYGYTFGSGTRLTVV.

V usage is TRBV19 and J usage is TRBJ1-5; D is perhaps TRBD1 (6 bases). Germline CDR1 and CDR2: LNHDA and SQIVND (reference sequence). The CDR3 covers 16 residues. Trimming removed 1 base from V and 2 bases from J, with 12 bases in between. CDR3 DNA: TGTGCCAGTAGTATAGTCGGGGGGGCTGGCAATCAGCCCCAGCATTTT. Residues: CASSIVGGAGNQPQHF.

The chain has TRBV28 and TRBJ1-1; 7 bases match TRBD1. Germline CDR1 is MDHEN and CDR2 is SYDVKM. V lost 9 bases, J lost 5 bases, and 9 bases stayed unmatched. The CDR3 runs to 13 residues. As DNA, the CDR3 is TGTGCCAGTCTAAGAGACAGGGTGACTGAAGCTTTCTTT. Its translation: CASLRDRVTEAFF.

Many counts were recorded for this clone. This chain uses TRBV30 with TRBJ2-2; the match to TRBD1 covers 9 bases. CDR3 length: 16 residues. Trimming at V came to 4 bases and at J to 5 bases, leaving 11 bases not matched to a gene. In germline, CDR1 is GTSNPN, CDR2 SVGIG (reference sequence). The CDR3 here is CAWKRRPGQGTGELFF. Written as DNA, the CDR3 is TGTGCCTGGAAGCGACGACCGGGACAGGGTACCGGGGAGCTGTTTTTT.

The genes are TRBV5-1 and TRBJ1-6; maybe TRBD1 (5 bases). CDR3 size: 13 residues. Between the trimmed V and J ends, which lost 1 base and 12 bases, there was a span of 11 bases. Germline assignment: CDR1 SGHRS and CDR2 YFSETQ. CDR3 in amino acids: CASSLSLGGPLHF. The CDR3 DNA sequence: TGCGCCAGCAGCTTGAGTCTCGGGGGACCCCTCCACTTT.

CDR3 loop: CASSIRGTGGLLGETQYF. The CDR3 DNA reads as TGTGCCAGTAGTATAAGGGGGACAGGGGGCTTATTGGGTGAGACCCAGTACTTC. The rearrangement links TRBV19 to TRBJ2-5; 12 positions match TRBD1. V lost 2 bases, J lost 5 bases, and 12 bases stayed unmatched. Germline CDR1 is LNHDA and CDR2 is SQIVND (reference sequence). There are 18 residues in the CDR3.

CDR3 sequence reads: CASSQVWGGAGSYEQYF. The CDR3 DNA is TGTGCCAGCAGCCAAGTCTGGGGGGGAGCAGGTAGCTACGAGCAGTACTTC. The rearrangement links TRBV3-1 (or the pseudogene TRBV3-2) to TRBJ2-7; 7 nucleotides line up with TRBD2. This CDR3 has 17 residues. V dropped 1 base and J dropped 3; count of bases not matched to a gene: 12. Per germline, CDR1 LGHDT and CDR2 YNNKEL (reference sequence).

This clone was seen a single time. The gene calls are TRBV6-5 and TRBJ1-5; 7 bases agree with TRBD1. In germline, CDR1 is MNHEY, CDR2 SVGAGI. The CDR3 has 14 amino acids. With V trimmed by 6 bases and J by 4 bases, 6 bases remained unmatched. The CDR3 bases are TGTGCCAGCAGACGAGGACAGGAAAATCAGCCCCAGCATTTT. Translating it yields CASRRGQENQPQHF.

The gene calls are TRBV28 and TRBJ2-3; TRBD2 matches 8 bases. After removal of 7 bases from V and 0 bases from J, the junction contained 3 bases not matched to a gene. Germline lookup yields CDR1 MDHEN and CDR2 SYDVKM. There are 14 residues in the CDR3. The DNA of the CDR3 is TGTGCCAGCAAGGCGGGAGGTAGCACAGATACGCAGTATTTT. Its protein product is CASKAGGSTDTQYF.

The J gene is TRBJ1-6, the V gene TRBV13; D not certain. There are 17 residues in the CDR3. V lost 5 bases and J lost 7, with 21 bases in between. From germline, CDR1 is PRHDT and CDR2 FYEKMQ (reference sequence). CDR3 DNA: TGTGCCAGCAGCCGAAGGACGGATGTAATGAGGAATTCACCCCTCCACTTT. Protein product: CASSRRTDVMRNSPLHF.

The chain couples TRBV19 to TRBJ1-3; tentatively, D is TRBD1 (6 bases). Germline CDR1 reads LNHDA; CDR2 reads SQIVND (reference sequence). Trimming cost V 5 bases and J 2 bases, with 13 bases left between them. The CDR3 covers 15 residues. The CDR3 bases are TGTGCCAGTAGTTCTTTGGGACAAACTGGAAACACCATATATTTT. Amino acid sequence: CASSSLGQTGNTIYF.

V usage is TRBV4-1 and J usage is TRBJ1-5; D unclear. The germline V gene encodes CDR1 MGHRA and CDR2 YSYEKL. V lost 0 bases, J lost 4 bases, and 7 bases lay in between. This CDR3 contains 14 residues. The CDR3 sequence: CASSQEQANQPQHF. CDR3 in DNA: TGCGCCAGCAGCCAAGAGCAGGCAAATCAGCCCCAGCATTTT.

The J gene is TRBJ2-1, the V gene TRBV9; TRBD1 might be the D (6 bases). Between the trimmed V and J ends, which lost 0 bases and 7 bases, there was a span of 23 bases. This CDR3 comprises 18 residues. The germline V gene encodes CDR1 SGDLS and CDR2 YYNGEE. As DNA, the CDR3 is TGTGCCAGCAGCGTAGTCTCGAGCTCAGGGGCCCCGGGAAATGAGCAGTTCTTC. It codes for CASSVVSSSGAPGNEQFF.

The rearrangement joins TRBV15 to TRBJ2-2, with TRBD1 as a possible D gene (6 bases). This CDR3 comprises 15 residues. From germline, CDR1 is LNHNV and CDR2 YYDKDF (reference sequence). The V gene lost 3 bases and the J gene lost 4 bases, with 12 bases spanning the gap. CDR3: CATSSSGHPTGELFF. CDR3 DNA: TGTGCCACCAGCAGCTCGGGACACCCCACCGGGGAGCTGTTTTTT. Full variable domain (missing parts from reference TRBV15 and TRBJ2-2): DAMVIQNPRYQVTQFGKPVTLSCSQTLNHNVMYWYQQKSSQAPKLLFHYYDKDFNNEADTPDNFQSRRPNTSFCFLDIRSPGLGDTAMYLCATSSSGHPTGELFFGEGSRLTVL.

The chain links TRBV14 to TRBJ1-1; perhaps TRBD1 as D (5 bases). V dropped 3 bases and J dropped 5 bases, with 19 bases sitting between them. The CDR3 has 16 residues. The germline gives CDR1 SGHDN, CDR2 FVKESK. The CDR3 coding sequence is TGTGCCAGCAGCCATTGGGCCGATCGGGGCTTAACTGAAGCTTTCTTT. Encoded protein: CASSHWADRGLTEAFF.

This chain joins TRBV9 and TRBJ2-2; D unresolved. Germline V CDR1 and CDR2: SGDLS, YYNGEE. The CDR3 spans 16 residues. Trimming stripped 0 bases from V and 2 bases from J, with 11 bases between. Here the CDR3 DNA reads TGTGCCAGCAGCGTAGGAGGCAGAATAAACACCGGGGAGCTGTTTTTT. It translates to CASSVGGRINTGELFF. The full variable domain, rest sourced from reference TRBV9 and TRBJ2-2, is DSGVTQTPKHLITATGQRVTLRCSPRSGDLSVYWYQQSLDQGLQFLIQYYNGEERAKGNILERFSAQQFPDLHSELNLSSLELGDSALYFCASSVGGRINTGELFFGEGSRLTVL.

The chain combines TRBV20-1 with TRBJ2-7; D not certain. CDR3 length: 10 amino acids. The ends were cut back, 3 bases at V and 12 bases at J, with 12 bases in the middle. Germline assignment: CDR1 DFQATT and CDR2 SNEGSKA (reference sequence). This CDR3 reads CSASDAQLYF. The CDR3 bases are TGCAGTGCTAGTGATGCGCAGTTGTACTTC.

Concerning this clone: The same CDR3 also results from other DNA sequences found in this sample. This chain uses TRBV5-1 with TRBJ1-4; D is possibly TRBD1 (6 bases). The CDR3 totals 14 residues. V was trimmed by 0 bases and J by 3 bases, leaving 6 bases between them. In germline, CDR1 is SGHRS, CDR2 YFSETQ. The CDR3 DNA follows: TGCGCCAGCAGCTTGGGGGGGCCTAATGAAAAACTGTTTTTT. Its protein product is CASSLGGPNEKLFF.

V usage is TRBV10-3 and J usage is TRBJ1-2; D is uncertain. Trimming took off 4 bases at V and 2 bases at J, with 5 bases between the two ends. The germline V gene encodes CDR1 ENHRY and CDR2 SYGVKD. This CDR3 contains 12 residues. Here the CDR3 reads CAISGQNYGYTF. The CDR3 DNA sequence: TGTGCCATCAGTGGACAAAACTATGGCTACACCTTC.

The chain employs TRBV7-2 and TRBJ2-7; D may be TRBD1 (7 bases). Germline CDR1 SGHTA, CDR2 FQGNSA. The ends were cut back, 5 bases at V and 4 bases at J, with 18 bases in the middle. The CDR3 sequence is 15 residues long. In DNA, the CDR3 is TGTGCCAGCAGCCAAGGGCAGGGGGGCCTTTACGAGCAGTACTTC. Translating it yields CASSQGQGGLYEQYF.

The V gene is TRBV2, the J gene TRBJ1-2, with 7 nucleotides matching TRBD1. Trimming removed 6 bases from V and 2 bases from J; junction bases left unmatched: 9. The CDR3 consists of 15 residues. Germline CDR1 is SNHLY and CDR2 is FYNNEI. The CDR3 region has the DNA TGTGCCAGCAGCCTGGGACAGTCCTCCAACTATGGCTACACCTTC. Translating it yields CASSLGQSSNYGYTF.

The genes are TRBV4-1 and TRBJ1-1, with D hard to call. V was pared by 0 bases and J by 8 bases, with 13 bases between. Germline loops: CDR1 MGHRA, CDR2 YSYEKL. CDR3 length: 14 residues. For the CDR3, the DNA is TGCGCCAGCAGCCAAGAGGGTTTTCTATCAGAAGCTTTCTTT. The encoded protein is CASSQEGFLSEAFF.

The gene calls are TRBV28 and TRBJ1-4; D call uncertain. This CDR3 is 14 amino acids long. Germline V gives CDR1 MDHEN, CDR2 SYDVKM. The V end was cut by 5 bases, the J end by 8 bases, with 15 bases between. For the CDR3, the DNA is TGTGCCAGCAGTACCACACGAGGACGGGAAAAACTGTTTTTT. Its translation is CASSTTRGREKLFF.

The chain employs TRBV7-9 and TRBJ1-5; D is undetermined. V dropped 2 bases and J dropped 2 bases, with 13 bases sitting between them. Germline values: CDR1 SEHNR, CDR2 FQNEAQ (reference sequence). This CDR3 spans 16 amino acids. The CDR3 nucleotides read TGTGCCAGCAGCTTATCAGGCAGTCAGGGCAATCAGCCCCAGCATTTT. Amino acid sequence: CASSLSGSQGNQPQHF.

V is TRBV11-2 and J is TRBJ2-1; 13 bases are shared with TRBD2. The CDR3 is 18 residues long. The ends lost 3 bases at V and 1 base at J; junction bases unmatched: 6. Germline CDR1 reads SGHAT; CDR2 reads FQNNGV. CDR3 amino acids: CASSFTSGRARSYNEQFF. The CDR3 nucleotides are TGTGCCAGCAGCTTCACTAGCGGGAGGGCCCGTTCCTACAATGAGCAGTTCTTC.

The chain combines TRBV30 with TRBJ2-7, with TRBD1 identical over 9 bases. This CDR3 comprises 14 residues. CDR1 GTSNPN and CDR2 SVGIG come from the germline V gene (reference sequence). J gave up 4 bases and V 7 bases, and 11 bases lay outside the gene matches. The CDR3 DNA is TGTGCCTCAACACAGGGGGCATTAGGATACGAGCAGTACTTC. This codes for CASTQGALGYEQYF.

The V gene is TRBV30, the J gene TRBJ2-1; 8 positions match TRBD2. CDR1 and CDR2 (germline): GTSNPN, SVGIG (reference sequence). This CDR3 is 14 amino acids long. With V trimmed by 2 bases and J by 2 bases, 2 bases remained unmatched. The CDR3, as DNA: TGTGCCTGGAGTAGCGGGAGCACCTACAATGAGCAGTTCTTC. It translates to CAWSSGSTYNEQFF.

The rearrangement links TRBV7-2 to TRBJ2-7; D uncertain. The CDR3 contains 15 residues. The V gene's germline CDR1 is SGHTA and CDR2 FQGNSA. Trimming left V 1 base short and J 2 bases short, with 12 bases between. Here the CDR3 reads CASSLEGVPTYEQYF. Written as DNA, the CDR3 is TGTGCCAGCAGCTTAGAGGGCGTCCCAACCTACGAGCAGTACTTC.